The 13 T cell receptor beta chains below all came from one sample that was sequenced in a study of CD8 T cells in ankylosing spondylitis. TCRdb ran MiXCR on the 5' RACE reads and lists one entry per CDR3 protein. The sample contains about 220,000 distinct CDR3 sequences, roughly 26% of which appear only once. Sequencing was carried out using blood, either unsorted or a sorted T cell fraction (not recorded which). These receptors all come from a male donor with ankylosing spondylitis or in good health (not recorded which).

This clonotype was seen once. The chain carries TRBV11-3 and TRBJ2-4; a possible D gene is TRBD2 (5 bases). This CDR3 is built from 15 residues. Germline V gene sequence: CDR1 SGHNT, CDR2 YENEEA. V lost 2 bases, J lost 3 bases, and 11 bases lay in between. The CDR3 loop reads CASSLQEVDKNIQYF. In DNA, the CDR3 is TGTGCCAGCAGCTTACAGGAGGTGGACAAAAACATTCAGTACTTC.

Here the CDR3 DNA reads TGTGCCAGCAGCCCTTCGGACCTAGCTGCCCACGAGCAGTACTTC. Residues: CASSPSDLAAHEQYF. The gene calls are TRBV11-2 and TRBJ2-7; D is perhaps TRBD2 (5 bases). In germline, CDR1 is SGHAT, CDR2 FQNNGV. The ends were cut back, 5 bases at V and 5 bases at J, with 19 bases in the middle. CDR3 length: 15 residues.

The chain has TRBV29-1 and TRBJ2-1; no firm D call. V was cut by 4 bases and J by 8 bases, with 15 bases left in between. Germline CDR1 is SQVTM and CDR2 is ANQGSEA. CDR3 size: 13 residues. The DNA of the CDR3 is TGCAGCGTTGTACGAGTACAGCTCGATGAGCAGTTCTTC. Residues: CSVVRVQLDEQFF.

This clonotype was counted many times. The genes are TRBV11-2 and TRBJ2-5, with 7 bases fitting TRBD1. In germline, CDR1 is SGHAT, CDR2 FQNNGV. The CDR3 is 16 amino acids. With 5 bases clipped from V and 5 bases from J, the junction kept 14 bases outside the gene matches. CDR3 protein: CASSPRPTGSAETQYF. CDR3 DNA: TGTGCCAGCAGCCCTAGACCGACAGGGTCGGCGGAGACCCAGTACTTC.

This clonotype was observed many times. The CDR3 spells CASNNWTFNTEAFF. The CDR3 DNA sequence: TGCGCCAGCAACAATTGGACATTCAACACTGAAGCTTTCTTT. The chain is built from TRBV10-2 and TRBJ1-1; D is perhaps TRBD1 (5 bases). CDR1 WSHSY and CDR2 SAAADI come from the germline V gene. CDR3 length: 14 residues. With 7 bases removed from V and 2 bases from J, the gap between germline ends came to 14 bases.

The V call is TRBV29-1, the J call TRBJ2-5, with D perhaps TRBD2 (5 bases). The CDR3 is made up of 14 amino acids. Trimming took off 4 bases at V and 0 bases at J, with 12 bases between the two ends. Germline assignment: CDR1 SQVTM and CDR2 ANQGSEA. The CDR3: CSVVRSGYQETQYF. CDR3 in DNA: TGCAGCGTTGTGAGGTCGGGGTACCAAGAGACCCAGTACTTC.

This clonotype was detected many times. The chain is built from TRBV24-1 and TRBJ2-1; 8 nucleotides match TRBD1. The CDR3 is 15 amino acids. The germline V gene has CDR1 KGHDR and CDR2 SFDVKD. The J segment lost 5 bases and the V segment lost 5 bases, leaving 7 bases of the junction unmatched. CDR3 nucleotide sequence: TGTGCCACCAGTGCCTGGACAGGGTTTAACAATGAGCAGTTCTTC. It encodes CATSAWTGFNNEQFF.

This clonotype was recorded many times. The chain uses TRBV7-2 and TRBJ2-7; a possible D gene is TRBD1 (5 bases). This CDR3 has 14 amino acids. CDR1 SGHTA and CDR2 FQGNSA come from the germline V gene. V was trimmed by 4 bases and J by 3 bases, leaving 13 bases between them. CDR3 coding DNA: TGTGCCAGCAGCTCCCGGCAGGGTGGCTACGAGCAGTACTTC. It specifies CASSSRQGGYEQYF.

The rearrangement joins TRBV20-1 to TRBJ2-5; 15 bases match TRBD2. Per germline, CDR1 DFQATT and CDR2 SNEGSKA (reference sequence). The CDR3 has 17 residues. V lost 2 bases, J lost 4 bases, and 8 bases stayed unmatched. DNA for the CDR3: TGCAGTGCTAGAACAACCACGGGACTAGCGGGAGGAGAGACCCAGTACTTC. It encodes CSARTTTGLAGGETQYF.

This clonotype was seen many times. V gene TRBV27 combines with J gene TRBJ1-1; possibly TRBD1 for D (6 bases). Germline assignment: CDR1 MNHEY and CDR2 SMNVEV (reference sequence). V lost 0 bases and J 9 bases, leaving 14 bases between the germline ends. This CDR3 is built from 14 residues. The CDR3 coding sequence is TGTGCCAGCAGTTTATCTTCCGGGGGGGCTAAAGCTTTCTTT. Residues: CASSLSSGGAKAFF.

The chain uses TRBV16 and TRBJ2-3; 7 bases line up with TRBD2. This CDR3 comprises 17 residues. Trimming took 10 bases from V and 0 from J; bases not matched to a gene: 16. Looked up from germline, CDR1 is KGHSY and CDR2 is FQNENV. CDR3 bases: TGTGCCACCTGCCAATCGGGAGGTTTTGCTAGCACAGATACGCAGTATTTT. Translated, it gives CATCQSGGFASTDTQYF.

The CDR3 loop reads CASSGEGTASSGANVLTF. The CDR3 DNA reads as TGTGCCAGCAGTGGAGAAGGGACGGCCTCCTCTGGGGCCAACGTCCTGACTTTC. The rearrangement joins TRBV25-1 to TRBJ2-6; D might be TRBD1 or TRBD2, each matching 5 bases. CDR3 length: 18 residues. Deletions cut 4 bases from V and 0 bases from J, with 16 bases between. Germline V gene lookup returns CDR1 MGHDK and CDR2 SYGVNS.

J is TRBJ1-2 and V is TRBV7-2; no definite D call. The CDR3 has 12 amino acids. Between the trimmed V and J ends, which lost 2 bases and 3 bases, there was a span of 4 bases. Germline loops: CDR1 SGHTA, CDR2 FQGNSA. The CDR3 spells CASSLSYYGYTF. The CDR3 coding sequence is TGTGCCAGCAGCTTAAGCTACTATGGCTACACCTTC. The whole variable domain, filled in from reference TRBV7-2 and TRBJ1-2, reads GAGVSQSPSNKVTEKGKDVELRCDPISGHTALYWYRQSLGQGLEFLIYFQGNSAPDKSGLPSDRFSAERTGGSVSTLTIQRTQQEDSAVYLCASSLSYYGYTFGSGTRLTVV.